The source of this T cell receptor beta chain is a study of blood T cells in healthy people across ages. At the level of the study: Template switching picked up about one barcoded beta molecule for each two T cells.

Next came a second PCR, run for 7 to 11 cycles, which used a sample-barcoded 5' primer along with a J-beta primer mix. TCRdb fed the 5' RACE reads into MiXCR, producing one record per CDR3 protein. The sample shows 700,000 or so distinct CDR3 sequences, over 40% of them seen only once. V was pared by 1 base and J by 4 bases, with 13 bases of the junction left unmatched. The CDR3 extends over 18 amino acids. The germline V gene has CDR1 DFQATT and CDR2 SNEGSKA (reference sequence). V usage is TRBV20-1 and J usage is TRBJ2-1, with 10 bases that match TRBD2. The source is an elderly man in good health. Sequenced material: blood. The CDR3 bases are TGCAGTGCTAGAGGGGGGCTGGGTCTAGCGGGGGAGTACAATGAGCAGTTCTTC. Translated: CSARGGLGLAGEYNEQFF.